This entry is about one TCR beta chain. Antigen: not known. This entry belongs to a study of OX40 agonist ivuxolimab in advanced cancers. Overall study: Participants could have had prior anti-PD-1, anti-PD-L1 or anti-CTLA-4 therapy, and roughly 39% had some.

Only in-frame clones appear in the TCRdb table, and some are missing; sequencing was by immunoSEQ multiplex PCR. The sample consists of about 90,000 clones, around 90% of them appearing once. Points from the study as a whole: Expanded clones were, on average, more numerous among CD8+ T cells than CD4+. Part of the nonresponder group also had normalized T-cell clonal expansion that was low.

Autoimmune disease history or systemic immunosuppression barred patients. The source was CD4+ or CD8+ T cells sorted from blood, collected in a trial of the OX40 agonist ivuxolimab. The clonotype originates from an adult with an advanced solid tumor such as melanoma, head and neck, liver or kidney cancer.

CDR3 sequence (DNA): TGTGCCAGCAGTTTCCGGGACGGGACCTCCTACGAGCAGTACTTC. Encoded protein: CASSFRDGTSYEQYF. V is TRBV27 and J is TRBJ2-5, with D perhaps given as TRBD1 or TRBD2 (5 bases each). The J call may be mistaken, given a closer DNA end match to TRBJ2-7. CDR3 length: 15 amino acids. Germline V lookup: CDR1 MNHEY, CDR2 SMNVEV (reference sequence).